This TCR beta chain stems from a study of shared clonotypes between healthy human individuals. General study points: In general, naive subsets displayed greater estimated richness than memory subsets did. The authors sampled blood alone, and tissue repertoires likely differ.

Per the original methods: There were no quality scores in the junction-only immunoSEQ sequences, so filtering differed. Measured with immunoSEQ multiplex PCR; TCRdb has only the in-frame clones, and not every one. V, J and clone size reflect that table, while D and trimming were determined from the DNA. The sample consists of around 550,000 clones, approximately 95% of them appearing once. A word on this clone: No antigen is known for it.

Naivety among CD8 cells was defined by CD45RO negativity and positive CCR7 selection, thereby excluding terminally differentiated effector memory CD45RA+ cells. Donors had no recently reported acute infections or vaccinations and were HIV-negative. The sequence came from a woman under 40 in good health. The specimen was naive CD8+ T cells sorted from blood.

The chain's CDR3 is CASSWQAINTEAFF. The CDR3 nucleotides are TGTGCCAGCAGCTGGCAGGCGATTAACACTGAAGCTTTCTTT. The rearrangement joins TRBV5-4 to TRBJ1-1; no definite D call. V was trimmed by 3 bases and J by 2 bases, leaving 11 bases between them. Per germline, CDR1 SGHNT and CDR2 YYREEE (reference sequence). The CDR3 totals 14 residues.